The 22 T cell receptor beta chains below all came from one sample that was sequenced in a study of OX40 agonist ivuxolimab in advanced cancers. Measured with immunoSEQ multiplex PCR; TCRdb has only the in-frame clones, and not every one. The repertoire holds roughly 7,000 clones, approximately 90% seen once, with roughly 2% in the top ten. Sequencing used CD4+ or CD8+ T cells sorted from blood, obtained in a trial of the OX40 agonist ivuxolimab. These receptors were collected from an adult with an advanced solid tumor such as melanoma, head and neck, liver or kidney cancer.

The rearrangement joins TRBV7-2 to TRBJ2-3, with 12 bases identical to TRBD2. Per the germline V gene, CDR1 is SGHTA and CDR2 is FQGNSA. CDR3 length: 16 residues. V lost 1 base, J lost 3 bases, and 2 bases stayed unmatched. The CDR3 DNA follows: TGTGCCAGCAGCTTAGTAGGGACTAGCGGGACAGATACGCAGTATTTT. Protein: CASSLVGTSGTDTQYF.

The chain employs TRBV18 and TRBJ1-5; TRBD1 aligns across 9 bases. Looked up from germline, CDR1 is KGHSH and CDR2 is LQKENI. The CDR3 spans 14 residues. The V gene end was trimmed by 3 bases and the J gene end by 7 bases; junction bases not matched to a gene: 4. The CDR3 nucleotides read TGTGCCAGCTCACCCGGACAGGGGAGGCAGCCCCAGCATTTT. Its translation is CASSPGQGRQPQHF.

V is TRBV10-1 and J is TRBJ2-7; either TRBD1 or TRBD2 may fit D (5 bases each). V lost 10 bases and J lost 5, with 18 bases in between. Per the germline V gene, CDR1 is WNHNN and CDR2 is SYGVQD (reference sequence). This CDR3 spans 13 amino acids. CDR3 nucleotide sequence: TGCGCCATTACCCGGGGCTGCCCCCACGAGCAGTACTTC. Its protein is CAITRGCPHEQYF.

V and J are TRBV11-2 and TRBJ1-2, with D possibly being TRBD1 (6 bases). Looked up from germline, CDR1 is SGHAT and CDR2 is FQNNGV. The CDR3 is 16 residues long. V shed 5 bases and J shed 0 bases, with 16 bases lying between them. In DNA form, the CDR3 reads TGTGCCAGCAGCGGACCCGGGACACGAGCTAACTATGGCTACACCTTC. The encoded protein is CASSGPGTRANYGYTF.

The CDR3 is CASSYSTAPTGELFF. The DNA for the CDR3 is TGTGCCAGCAGTTACTCGACGGCGCCCACCGGGGAGCTGTTTTTT. The chain carries TRBV6-6 and TRBJ2-2; D gene ambiguous. Looked up from germline, CDR1 is MNHNY and CDR2 is SVGAGI (reference sequence). This CDR3 comprises 15 residues. The V end lost 0 bases, the J end lost 4 bases, and 9 bases lay between the germline ends.

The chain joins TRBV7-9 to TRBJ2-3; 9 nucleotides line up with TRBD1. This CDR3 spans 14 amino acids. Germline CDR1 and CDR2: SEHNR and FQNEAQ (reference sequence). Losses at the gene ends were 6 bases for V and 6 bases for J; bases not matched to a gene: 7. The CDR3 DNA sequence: TGTGCCAGCAGTCTACAGGGGGCTGTGGATACGCAGTATTTT. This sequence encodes CASSLQGAVDTQYF.

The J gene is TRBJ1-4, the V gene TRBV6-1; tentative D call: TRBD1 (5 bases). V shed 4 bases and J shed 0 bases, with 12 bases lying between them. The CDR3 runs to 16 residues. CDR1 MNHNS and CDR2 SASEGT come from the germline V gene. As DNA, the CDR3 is TGTGCCAGCAGTGGAGGGGACCGCGCAACTAATGAAAAACTGTTTTTT. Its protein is CASSGGDRATNEKLFF.

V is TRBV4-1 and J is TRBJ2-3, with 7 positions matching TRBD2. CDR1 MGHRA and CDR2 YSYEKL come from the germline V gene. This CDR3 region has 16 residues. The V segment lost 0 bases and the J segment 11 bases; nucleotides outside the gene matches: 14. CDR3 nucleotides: TGCGCCAGCAGCCAAGAAAATGGAGCGGGGTCAAGGAGGCAGTATTTT. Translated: CASSQENGAGSRRQYF.

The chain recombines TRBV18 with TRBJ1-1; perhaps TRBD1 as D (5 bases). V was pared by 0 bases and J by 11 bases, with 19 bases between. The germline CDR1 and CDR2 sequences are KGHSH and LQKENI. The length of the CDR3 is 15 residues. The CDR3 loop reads CASSPPGLTLGRAFF. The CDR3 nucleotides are TGTGCCAGCTCACCACCGGGACTTACCCTGGGGCGGGCTTTCTTT. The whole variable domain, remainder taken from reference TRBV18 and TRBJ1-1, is NAGVMQNPRHLVRRRGQEARLRCSPMKGHSHVYWYRQLPEEGLKFMVYLQKENIIDESGMPKERFSAEFPKEGPSILRIQQVVRGDSAAYFCASSPPGLTLGRAFFGQGTRLTVV.

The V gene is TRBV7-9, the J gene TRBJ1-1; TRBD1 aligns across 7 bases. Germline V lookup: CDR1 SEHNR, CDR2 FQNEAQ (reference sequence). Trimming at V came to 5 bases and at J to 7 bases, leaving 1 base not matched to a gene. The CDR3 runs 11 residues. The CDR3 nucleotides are TGTGCCAGCAGCCGACAGGGTGAAGCTTTCTTT. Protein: CASSRQGEAFF.

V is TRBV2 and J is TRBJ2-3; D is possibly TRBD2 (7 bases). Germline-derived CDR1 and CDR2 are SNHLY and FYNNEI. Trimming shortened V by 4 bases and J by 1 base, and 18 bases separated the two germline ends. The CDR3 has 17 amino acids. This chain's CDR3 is CASSAPGGRTRTDTQYF. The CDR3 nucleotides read TGTGCCAGCAGTGCACCGGGGGGCCGTACGCGCACAGATACGCAGTATTTT.

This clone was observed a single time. The CDR3 region has the DNA TGCGCCAGCAGCCAAGGACAGTTTGAAGCTTTCTTT. This translates into CASSQGQFEAFF. V usage is TRBV4-3 and J usage is TRBJ1-1; weak D call: TRBD1 (5 bases). The CDR3 is 12 amino acids. The V gene lost 1 base and the J gene lost 7 bases, with 7 bases spanning the gap. Germline values: CDR1 LGHNA, CDR2 YSLEER.

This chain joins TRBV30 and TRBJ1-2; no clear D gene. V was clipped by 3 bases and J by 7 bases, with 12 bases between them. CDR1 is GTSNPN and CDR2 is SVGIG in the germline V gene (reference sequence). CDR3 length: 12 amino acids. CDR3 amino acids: CAWSSQHSGYTF. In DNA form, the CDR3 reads TGTGCCTGGAGCTCACAGCATAGTGGCTACACCTTC.

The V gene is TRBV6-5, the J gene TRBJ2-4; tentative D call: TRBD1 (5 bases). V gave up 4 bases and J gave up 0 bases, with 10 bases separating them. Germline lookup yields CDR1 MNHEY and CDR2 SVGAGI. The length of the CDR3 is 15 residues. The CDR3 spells CASSFTGLAKNIQYF. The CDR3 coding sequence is TGTGCCAGCAGTTTCACAGGTCTAGCCAAAAACATTCAGTACTTC.

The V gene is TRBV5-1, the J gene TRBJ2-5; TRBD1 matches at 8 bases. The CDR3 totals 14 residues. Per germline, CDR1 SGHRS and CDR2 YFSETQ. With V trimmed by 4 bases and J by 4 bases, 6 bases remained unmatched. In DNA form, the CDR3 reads TGCGCCAGCAGCCCCACAGGGGGTGGAGAGACCCAGTACTTC. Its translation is CASSPTGGGETQYF.

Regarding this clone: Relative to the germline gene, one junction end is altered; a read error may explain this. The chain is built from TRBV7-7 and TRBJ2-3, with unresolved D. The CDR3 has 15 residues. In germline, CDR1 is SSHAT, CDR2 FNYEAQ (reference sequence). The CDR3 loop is CASSQAPGSTDTQYF. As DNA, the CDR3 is TGTGCTAGCAGCCAAGCCCCTGGCAGCACAGATACGCAGTATTTT.

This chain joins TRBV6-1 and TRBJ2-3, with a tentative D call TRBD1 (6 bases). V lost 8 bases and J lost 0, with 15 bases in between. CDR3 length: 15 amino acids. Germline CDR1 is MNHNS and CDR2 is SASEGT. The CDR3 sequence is CASGSGQTSTDTQYF. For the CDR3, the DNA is TGTGCCAGCGGATCCGGACAGACTAGCACAGATACGCAGTATTTT.

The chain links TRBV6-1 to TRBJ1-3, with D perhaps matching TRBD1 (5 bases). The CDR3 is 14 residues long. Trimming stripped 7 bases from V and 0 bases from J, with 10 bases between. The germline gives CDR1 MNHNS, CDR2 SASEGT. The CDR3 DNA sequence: TGTGCCAGCACCCTTGGGGGCTCTGGAAACACCATATATTTT. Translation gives CASTLGGSGNTIYF.

The CDR3 sequence is CASSLGQGINYGYTF. As DNA, the CDR3 is TGTGCCAGCAGCTTAGGCCAGGGGATCAACTATGGCTACACCTTC. V is TRBV7-9 and J is TRBJ1-2; a weak D match, TRBD1 (6 bases). With 1 base removed from V and 2 bases from J, the gap between germline ends came to 11 bases. The CDR3 contains 15 residues. Germline V gene sequence: CDR1 SEHNR, CDR2 FQNEAQ (reference sequence).

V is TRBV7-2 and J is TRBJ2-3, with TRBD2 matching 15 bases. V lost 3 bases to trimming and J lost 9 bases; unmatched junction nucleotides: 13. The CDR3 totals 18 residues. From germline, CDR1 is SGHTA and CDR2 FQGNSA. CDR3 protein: CASSFGQGTSGGPRTQYF. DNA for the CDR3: TGTGCCAGCAGCTTTGGGCAGGGGACTAGCGGGGGGCCACGGACGCAGTATTTT.

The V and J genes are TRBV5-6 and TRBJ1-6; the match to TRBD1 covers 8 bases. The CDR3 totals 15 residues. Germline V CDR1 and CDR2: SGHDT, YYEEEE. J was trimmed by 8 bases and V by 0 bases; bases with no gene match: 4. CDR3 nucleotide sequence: TGTGCCAGCAGCTTGGGACAGGGGAGGCATTCACCCCTCCACTTT. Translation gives CASSLGQGRHSPLHF.

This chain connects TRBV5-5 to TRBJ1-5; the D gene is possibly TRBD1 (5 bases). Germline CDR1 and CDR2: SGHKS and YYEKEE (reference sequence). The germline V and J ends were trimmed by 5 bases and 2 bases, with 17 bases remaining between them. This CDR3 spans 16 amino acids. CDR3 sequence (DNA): TGTGCCAGCAGTAAGACCCAGGGTTTAGGCAATCAGCCCCAGCATTTT. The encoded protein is CASSKTQGLGNQPQHF.